This T cell receptor beta chain was profiled in a study of blood T cells in healthy people across ages. This clonotype has more than one count but fewer than ten. Combining a sample-barcoded 5' primer with a J-beta primer mix, a second PCR ran for roughly 6 to 11 cycles. A template-switch adaptor that had 12 random nucleotides put a tag on each cDNA molecule. TCRdb re-called the 5' RACE reads through MiXCR, storing one row per CDR3 protein. This table holds hundreds of thousands of distinct CDR3 sequences, 58% found once. The CDR3 is 13 amino acids. V gave up 8 bases and J gave up 4 bases, with 14 bases separating them. Germline V gene lookup returns CDR1 SQVTM and CDR2 ANQGSEA.

Sequencing input: blood. V is TRBV29-1 and J is TRBJ2-2; D uncertain. The source of this sequence is a man aged 30 to 39 in good health. Here the CDR3 reads CSFRTKITGELFF. The CDR3 DNA reads as TGCAGCTTCCGGACGAAGATCACCGGGGAGCTGTTTTTT.